These 23 T cell receptor beta chains were all obtained from the same sample, sequenced in a study of beta chain features in type 1 diabetes. Expressed TCRB transcripts were sequenced because the entire RNA isolate underwent reverse transcription. Only in-frame clones appear in the TCRdb table, and some are missing; sequencing was by immunoSEQ multiplex PCR. The data show about 150,000 clones, roughly 10% seen once. The sequencing sample was made of central memory CD4+ T cells from blood. These receptor sequences come from a man between 18 and 35 years old in good health.

This clone was found a few times. V usage is TRBV27 and J usage is TRBJ2-3; D not certain. CDR3 length: 15 amino acids. Trimming cost V 2 bases and J 0 bases, with 9 bases left between them. Germline V gene lookup returns CDR1 MNHEY and CDR2 SMNVEV (reference sequence). In DNA, the CDR3 is TGTGCCAGCAGTTTAAGTTCCGCTAGCACAGATACGCAGTATTTT. This translates into CASSLSSASTDTQYF.

This chain connects TRBV25-1 to TRBJ2-7; D is unresolved. Trimming removed 6 bases from V and 2 bases from J, with 14 bases in between. The CDR3 is made up of 14 amino acids. Germline values: CDR1 MGHDK, CDR2 SYGVNS. CDR3 bases: TGTGCCAGCAGGGGCGATGTAGGGACCTACGAGCAGTACTTC. Translated, it gives CASRGDVGTYEQYF.

The V gene is TRBV5-1, the J gene TRBJ1-4, with TRBD1 identical over 9 bases. CDR3 length: 14 residues. CDR1 and CDR2 (germline): SGHRS, YFSETQ. V shed 4 bases, J shed 8 bases, and the junction held 6 bases outside the gene matches. The CDR3 here is CASSGRTGEEKLFF. CDR3 in DNA: TGCGCCAGCAGCGGGAGGACAGGGGAGGAAAAACTGTTTTTT.

In this sample, this clone turned up a few times. In the same sample, other DNA sequences code for this CDR3. The genes are TRBV7-9 and TRBJ2-5, with TRBD2 identical over 9 bases. V lost 5 bases and J lost 5; bases outside the gene matches: 9. CDR3 length: 15 residues. Germline V gives CDR1 SEHNR, CDR2 FQNEAQ (reference sequence). CDR3 sequence: CASSLPAGGQETQYF. In DNA, the CDR3 is TGTGCCAGCAGCCTCCCAGCGGGAGGACAGGAGACCCAGTACTTC. The variable domain in full, with the rest retrieved from reference TRBV7-9 and TRBJ2-5, is DTGVSQNPRHKITKRGQNVTFRCDPISEHNRLYWYRQTLGQGPEFLTYFQNEAQLEKSRLLSDRFSAERPKGSFSTLEIQRTEQGDSAMYLCASSLPAGGQETQYFGPGTRLLVL.

V gene TRBV29-1 combines with J gene TRBJ2-1, with D maybe TRBD2 (6 bases). Germline V lookup: CDR1 SQVTM, CDR2 ANQGSEA. The CDR3 loop spans 17 amino acids. Trimming took off 4 bases at V and 0 bases at J, with 19 bases between the two ends. CDR3 sequence reads: CSVAGGRRVSSYNEQFF. The CDR3 DNA reads TGCAGCGTTGCCGGAGGGCGCCGGGTAAGCTCCTACAATGAGCAGTTCTTC.

This chain links TRBV21-1 with TRBJ2-7. TRBV21-1 is a listed pseudogene. The CDR3 contains 13 residues. CDR3 sequence reads: CAGDAGGGMEQYF. DNA of the CDR3: TGTGCCGGGGACGCTGGGGGCGGGATGGAGCAGTACTTC.

This clone came up a few times. In the same sample, other DNA sequences code for this CDR3. CDR3: CASSLEGGETQYF. The CDR3, as DNA: TGCGCCAGCAGCTTGGAGGGAGGTGAGACCCAGTACTTC. This chain joins TRBV5-1 and TRBJ2-5; D is possibly TRBD2 (6 bases). Deletions cut 0 bases from V and 5 bases from J, with 8 bases between. Germline V gives CDR1 SGHRS, CDR2 YFSETQ. CDR3 length equals 13 residues. Complete variable domain (other parts from reference TRBV5-1 and TRBJ2-5): KAGVTQTPRYLIKTRGQQVTLSCSPISGHRSVSWYQQTPGQGLQFLFEYFSETQRNKGNFPGRFSGRQFSNSRSEMNVSTLELGDSALYLCASSLEGGETQYFGPGTRLLVL.

In this sample, this clone turned up a few times. The rearrangement links TRBV6-1 to TRBJ2-5; perhaps TRBD1 as D (7 bases). This CDR3 spans 15 amino acids. The germline V and J ends were trimmed by 8 bases and 1 base, with 17 bases remaining between them. Germline CDR1 reads MNHNS; CDR2 reads SASEGT. CDR3 in amino acids: CASEGRRQGQETQYF. The CDR3 DNA is TGTGCCAGCGAGGGGAGGAGACAGGGCCAAGAGACCCAGTACTTC.

A few counts support this clone. This sequence joins TRBV7-3 and TRBJ2-1; D may be TRBD2 (5 bases). The germline CDR1 and CDR2 sequences are SGHTA and FQGTGA. V was clipped by 5 bases and J by 8 bases, with 13 bases between them. The CDR3 has 13 residues. The CDR3 sequence: CASSPRAGHEQFF. The CDR3 region has the DNA TGTGCCAGCAGCCCGAGGGCTGGGCATGAGCAGTTCTTC.

This sequence joins TRBV7-2 and TRBJ1-1, with 7 bases lining up with TRBD1. This CDR3 is 15 amino acids long. The trim removed 4 bases at V and 5 bases at J, leaving 10 bases unmatched. CDR1 and CDR2 (germline): SGHTA, FQGNSA. The CDR3 reads CASSSTTGRGTEAFF. In nucleotides, the CDR3 is TGTGCCAGCAGCTCTACGACAGGGCGGGGGACTGAAGCTTTCTTT. The entire variable domain, with the rest obtained from reference TRBV7-2 and TRBJ1-1, is as follows: GAGVSQSPSNKVTEKGKDVELRCDPISGHTALYWYRQSLGQGLEFLIYFQGNSAPDKSGLPSDRFSAERTGGSVSTLTIQRTQQEDSAVYLCASSSTTGRGTEAFFGQGTRLTVV.

V and J are TRBV15 and TRBJ2-1, with 10 nucleotides matching TRBD2. The CDR3 runs 17 residues. V was clipped by 1 base and J by 2 bases; unmatched bases: 5. CDR1 LNHNV and CDR2 YYDKDF come from the germline V gene (reference sequence). CDR3 DNA sequence: TGTGCCACCAGCAGAGCTTTTACTAGCGGGGCCTACAATGAGCAGTTCTTC. Residues: CATSRAFTSGAYNEQFF.

V usage is TRBV7-6 and J usage is TRBJ2-1; TRBD2 agrees at 11 bases. V shed 4 bases and J 4 bases; nucleotides not matched to a gene: 3. The CDR3 has 15 residues. Per the germline V gene, CDR1 is SGHVS and CDR2 is FNYEAQ. CDR3 sequence: CASSYTSGRYNEQFF. The CDR3 nucleotides read TGTGCCAGCAGCTATACTAGCGGGAGATACAATGAGCAGTTCTTC.

This clone was recorded many times. The V call is TRBV7-6, the J call TRBJ2-1, with D hard to call. Trimming cost V 0 bases and J 2 bases, with 11 bases left between them. CDR1 SGHVS and CDR2 FNYEAQ come from the germline V gene. The CDR3 extends over 16 amino acids. The DNA of the CDR3 is TGTGCCAGCAGCTTAGCGCCCAGCGCGACCTACAATGAGCAGTTCTTC. This codes for CASSLAPSATYNEQFF. The variable domain in full, completed from reference TRBV7-6 and TRBJ2-1, reads GAGVSQSPRYKVTKRGQDVALRCDPISGHVSLYWYRQALGQGPEFLTYFNYEAQQDKSGLPNDRFSAERPEGSISTLTIQRTEQRDSAMYRCASSLAPSATYNEQFFGPGTRLTVL.

About this clone: This clone may be a read error of a much larger clone one base away. The chain carries TRBV19 and TRBJ2-7, with D maybe TRBD1 (6 bases). The germline CDR1 and CDR2 sequences are LNHDA and SQIVND (reference sequence). Trimming left V 6 bases short and J 2 bases short, with 14 bases between. The CDR3 length is 14 residues. This CDR3 is CASRQGRDTYEQYF. The CDR3 DNA reads as TGTGCCAGTAGGCAGGGACGGGACACCTACGAGCAGTACTTC.

Note on this clone: The sample contains more than one DNA sequence encoding this CDR3. This chain uses TRBV4-3 with TRBJ1-2; D remains unclear. Trimming took off 4 bases at V and 4 bases at J, with 4 bases between the two ends. This CDR3 spans 11 amino acids. Germline CDR1 reads LGHNA; CDR2 reads YSLEER. DNA for the CDR3: TGCGCCAGCAGCCGAGGCTATGGCTACACCTTC. Translating it yields CASSRGYGYTF.

J is TRBJ2-7 and V is TRBV18; D tentatively reads TRBD1 or TRBD2 (5 bases each). The germline V and J ends were trimmed by 6 bases and 2 bases, with 14 bases remaining between them. Germline V CDR1 and CDR2: KGHSH, LQKENI. This CDR3 contains 14 residues. For the CDR3, the DNA is TGTGCCAGCTCGCTGGGACGGTTGACCTACGAGCAGTACTTC. Translating it yields CASSLGRLTYEQYF.

This clone was counted only a few times. The rearrangement joins TRBV27 to TRBJ1-6, with 7 bases fitting TRBD1. Germline values: CDR1 MNHEY, CDR2 SMNVEV (reference sequence). The CDR3 loop spans 14 amino acids. V dropped 0 bases and J dropped 12; count of bases not matched to a gene: 5. The chain's CDR3 is CASSLSGQGGPLHF. In DNA, the CDR3 is TGTGCCAGCAGTTTATCAGGGCAGGGGGGACCCCTCCACTTT.

This clone has a handful of counts. The chain carries TRBV7-2 and TRBJ2-3; 12 positions match TRBD2. V trimming: 5 bases; J trimming: 2 bases; junction bases outside the gene matches: 5. The CDR3 is made up of 16 amino acids. Germline V gives CDR1 SGHTA, CDR2 FQGNSA. The CDR3 spells CASSDRTSGNTDTQYF. The CDR3 bases are TGTGCCAGCAGCGACCGGACTAGCGGGAACACAGATACGCAGTATTTT.

This clone was observed a handful of times. The rearrangement links TRBV12-5 to TRBJ2-3, with 9 bases lining up with TRBD2. The trim removed 0 bases at V and 3 bases at J, leaving 19 bases unmatched. This CDR3 spans 21 amino acids. The V gene's germline CDR1 is LGHNT and CDR2 FRNRAP. This CDR3 is CASGLVRLTSRGGRETDTQYF. In nucleotides, the CDR3 is TGTGCTAGTGGTTTGGTCCGACTTACATCGCGGGGGGGCCGAGAGACAGATACGCAGTATTTT.

The chain uses TRBV7-2 and TRBJ1-6; D might be TRBD1 (5 bases). The CDR3 sequence is 15 residues long. Germline V gives CDR1 SGHTA, CDR2 FQGNSA. Trimming cost V 1 base and J 10 bases, with 14 bases left between them. The DNA for the CDR3 is TGTGCCAGCAGCTTAGGTTCGCAGGGCGCCTCACCCCTCCACTTT. Protein: CASSLGSQGASPLHF.

The CDR3 DNA reads as TGTGCCAGCAGTTATTACGGGACTAGCGGGAGGGACGAGCAGTACTTC. As protein: CASSYYGTSGRDEQYF. J is TRBJ2-7 and V is TRBV6-5; 16 bases are a match to TRBD2. The CDR3 runs to 16 residues. The J segment lost 5 bases and the V segment lost 3 bases, leaving 4 bases of the junction unmatched. Germline CDR1 is MNHEY and CDR2 is SVGAGI.

The sample holds a few counts of this clone. The gene calls are TRBV4-3 and TRBJ2-1, with D unclear. The germline CDR1 and CDR2 sequences are LGHNA and YSLEER. CDR3 length: 17 residues. The ends were cut back, 0 bases at V and 0 bases at J, with 12 bases in the middle. CDR3 residues: CASSQDGARSSYNEQFF. The CDR3 DNA sequence: TGCGCCAGCAGCCAAGATGGAGCGCGGAGCTCCTACAATGAGCAGTTCTTC.

As to this clone: Additional DNA sequences in this sample encode the identical CDR3. V and J are TRBV18 and TRBJ2-1, with 10 bases fitting TRBD1. The CDR3 runs to 15 residues. V shed 3 bases and J 1 base; nucleotides not matched to a gene: 0. From germline, CDR1 is KGHSH and CDR2 LQKENI. CDR3 nucleotides: TGTGCCAGCTCACCGGGACAGGGGTCCTACAATGAGCAGTTCTTC. Amino acid sequence: CASSPGQGSYNEQFF.